This is a list of T cell receptor beta chains from one sample in a study of cytomegalovirus exposure and HLA in healthy donors. Assay: immunoSEQ multiplex PCR; the TCRdb copy retains only in-frame clones and omits some. The profile shows about 140,000 clones, approximately 73% of them singletons. Sequenced material: PBMCs. All receptors derive from a woman in her thirties or forties in good health and CMV-seronegative. CDR3s include the opening cysteine and the closing phenylalanine or tryptophan. Each record gives: D gene, J gene, V gene, clone size, CDR3 DNA, CDR3 protein. A D gene is named only where the DNA matches it firmly. Clone size is shown for a subset of rows, as once, few, many or a class of expanded clone.

>TRBD1|TRBJ2-7|TRBV2|-
TGTGCCAGCATCACTTTAACCCGGGACAGTAAATCCTACGAGCAGTACTTC
CASITLTRDSKSYEQYF
>-|TRBJ1-2|TRBV29-1|-
TGCAGCGTTGAATTGATGAGCCATGGCTACACCTTC
CSVELMSHGYTF
>-|TRBJ2-3|TRBV20-1|-
TGCAGTGCTCAAAAAACAGATACGCAGTATTTT
CSAQKTDTQYF
>-|TRBJ1-2|TRBV7-8|-
TGTGCCAGCAGCTTAGCAGGGGTCGGGAGCTATGGCTACACCTTC
CASSLAGVGSYGYTF
>TRBD1|TRBJ2-7|TRBV5-1|-
TGCGCCAGCAGCTTGACAGGGGGCAATAACGAGCAGTACTTC
CASSLTGGNNEQYF
>-|TRBJ1-3|TRBV7-6|-
TGTGCCAGCAGCTTAGCGACAGCGCTCTCTGGAAACACCATATATTTT
CASSLATALSGNTIYF
>-|TRBJ2-7|TRBV29-1|-
TGCAGCGTTGGACAAATCAACGAGCAGTACTTC
CSVGQINEQYF
>TRBD2|TRBJ2-1|TRBV2|-
TGTGCCAGCAGTAAAGGCTGGGGGGGTGAGCAGTTCTTC
CASSKGWGGEQFF
>TRBD2|TRBJ2-2|TRBV10-2|once
TGCGCCAGCAGTGAGAGTCATTTAGCGGGGTTAACCGGGGAGCTGTTTTTT
CASSESHLAGLTGELFF
>TRBD1|TRBJ1-2|TRBV2|-
TGTGCCAGCACCCCGACCTCCGGGACAGGGGTCCGCTATGGCTACACCTTC
CASTPTSGTGVRYGYTF
>-|TRBJ1-2|TRBV10-3|-
TGTGCCATCAGTGATCGGGGTGACTATGGCTACACCTTC
CAISDRGDYGYTF
>-|TRBJ2-2|TRBV6-4|-
TGTGCCAGCAGTGTGACAGTCGGCGGGGAGCTGTTTTTT
CASSVTVGGELFF
>-|TRBJ1-1|TRBV28|-
TGTGCCAGCAGTTTATATCGGGTGAACACTGAAGCTTTCTTT
CASSLYRVNTEAFF
>TRBD1|TRBJ1-6|TRBV5-5|once
TGTGCCAGCAGCTTGGCCAGGGGGCGTTCACCCCTCCACTTT
CASSLARGRSPLHF
>-|TRBJ1-1|TRBV25-1|few
TGTGCCAGCAGATCGGGGGGGAACACTGAAGCTTTCTTT
CASRSGGNTEAFF
>-|TRBJ1-2|TRBV4-3|-
TGCGCCAGCAGCCAAGATCGTCTTGTCGTTACTAATGGCTACACCTTC
CASSQDRLVVTNGYTF
>TRBD1|TRBJ1-1|TRBV5-1|few
TGCGCCAGCAGCCCGACAGGGGAAAACACTGAAGCTTTCTTT
CASSPTGENTEAFF
>TRBD2|TRBJ2-2|TRBV12-5|-
TGTGCTAGTGGTTTGGGAAAGGGACTAGCGGGGGGGAACACCGGGGAGCTGTTTTTT
CASGLGKGLAGGNTGELFF
>TRBD2|TRBJ2-3|TRBV5-6|-
TGTGCCAGCACCCGGACTAGAATCACAGATACGCAGTATTTT
CASTRTRITDTQYF
>-|TRBJ2-6|TRBV9|-
TGTGCCAGCAGCGTTCGCACAGGCGGGGTTACTGGGGCCAACGTCCTGACTTTC
CASSVRTGGVTGANVLTF
>TRBD1|TRBJ1-2|TRBV6-9|-
TGTGCCAGCAGTCTTGGGATTCAAGGGGGCAACTATGGCTACACCTTC
CASSLGIQGGNYGYTF
>-|TRBJ1-1|TRBV5-1|-
TGCGCCAGCAGCTTGTCCCAGGGGACCACTGAAGCTTTCTTT
CASSLSQGTTEAFF
>-|TRBJ1-5|TRBV7-8|-
TGTGCCAGCAGCTTCCAGGCCACACCAACTTGGAATCAGCCCCAGCATTTT
CASSFQATPTWNQPQHF
>-|TRBJ1-3|TRBV10-2|few
TGCGCCAGCAGTGAGTCAGAGATACAGGGCGGCGCAAACACCATATATTTT
CASSESEIQGGANTIYF
>TRBD1|TRBJ1-6|TRBV5-1|few
TGCGCCAGCAGCTTAGGGGGCATCAATAATTCACCCCTCCACTTT
CASSLGGINNSPLHF
>TRBD1|TRBJ1-1|TRBV6-5|-
TGTGCCAGCAGTTCCCGGACAGGGGGCGCCGGCACTGAAGCTTTCTTT
CASSSRTGGAGTEAFF
>TRBD2|TRBJ2-5|TRBV11-2|-
TGTGCCAGCAGCTTACGATCGGCTAGCGGGGGGGTGAGGGAGACCCAGTACTTC
CASSLRSASGGVRETQYF
>-|TRBJ1-3|TRBV6-1|-
TGTGCCAGCGTCCGGGAAAGCTCTGGAAACACCATATATTTT
CASVRESSGNTIYF
>-|TRBJ1-2|TRBV7-3|-
TGTGCCAGCAGTCCCGGGACTTCCAACTATGGCTACACCTTC
CASSPGTSNYGYTF
>TRBD2|TRBJ2-3|TRBV7-3|once
TGTGCCAGCAGCGGGGACTACACAGATACGCAGTATTTT
CASSGDYTDTQYF
>-|TRBJ2-2|TRBV27|-
TGTGCCAGCAGTTTAGCGGAGAACACCGGGGAGCTGTTTTTT
CASSLAENTGELFF
>TRBD2|TRBJ2-5|TRBV4-3|-
TGCGCCAGCAGCCAAGATTCGACGGGCGGGGGGACCCAGTACTTC
CASSQDSTGGGTQYF
>-|TRBJ2-7|TRBV6-1|few
TGTGCCAGCAGTGAAGCGCAAGACAGGAAGCAGTACTTC
CASSEAQDRKQYF
>TRBD2|TRBJ2-2|TRBV7-2|-
TGTGCCAGCAGCTTAGGGCGGGGGGTAAACACCGGGGAGCTGTTTTTT
CASSLGRGVNTGELFF
>-|TRBJ2-3|TRBV18|-
TGTGCCAGCTCACCGGGGCTCTTGGGGCGAACTAGCACAGATACGCAGTATTTT
CASSPGLLGRTSTDTQYF
>-|TRBJ1-3|TRBV6-6|-
TGTGCCAGCAGTTACCCTCCGGGAGGCTCTGGAAACACCATATATTTT
CASSYPPGGSGNTIYF
>-|TRBJ2-1|TRBV5-1|once
TGCGCCAGCAGCTTGGAGGGGGACTCCTACAATGAGCAGTTCTTC
CASSLEGDSYNEQFF
>-|TRBJ1-1|TRBV11-2|-
TGTGCCAGCAGCTTATCCGGGACAATGAACACTGAAGCTTTCTTT
CASSLSGTMNTEAFF
>-|TRBJ1-2|TRBV5-1|-
TGCGCCAGCAGCTTACAGGATGGGGATGGCTACACCTTC
CASSLQDGDGYTF
>-|TRBJ2-7|TRBV5-4|-
TGTGCCAGCAGCACCTCATGGCGGGGTTCGATCTACGAGCAGTACTTC
CASSTSWRGSIYEQYF
>TRBD2|TRBJ2-1|TRBV6-4|once
TGTGCCAGCAGTGGGGTGGGGACTAGCCGGTACAATGAGCAGTTCTTC
CASSGVGTSRYNEQFF
>TRBD1|TRBJ2-7|TRBV7-9|-
TGTGCCAGCGGCACAACGGACAGGGCAGACTACGAGCAGTACTTC
CASGTTDRADYEQYF
>-|TRBJ1-1|TRBV10-3|-
TGTGCCATCAGTGAGGCCGACGGGTGTGAAGCTTTCTTT
CAISEADGCEAFF
>TRBD1|TRBJ1-2|TRBV2|-
TGTGCCAGTCAAGGGGGACAGGGATATGGCTACACCTTC
CASQGGQGYGYTF
>TRBD2|TRBJ2-5|TRBV7-9|-
TGTGCCAGCAGCTCTATAGCGGGGGAACAAGAGACCCAGTACTTC
CASSSIAGEQETQYF
>-|TRBJ1-4|TRBV9|-
TGTGCCAGCAGCGTAGGACAGGAGCGTAACGAAAAACTGTTTTTT
CASSVGQERNEKLFF
>-|TRBJ2-2|TRBV5-1|-
TGCGCCAGCAGTTATAGGGGGTCCGGGGAGCTGTTTTTT
CASSYRGSGELFF